This is a list of T cell receptor beta chains from one sample in a study of regulatory and conventional T cells in RAG deficiency. Method: immunoSEQ multiplex PCR; TCRdb's copy keeps in-frame clones and lacks some. There are some 30,000 clones in the sample; about 88% occur only once, and roughly 13% lies in the top ten. These data were also reused for a study on regulatory T cells.

Specimen: CD8+ T cells sorted from blood. These receptor sequences come from a human donor in good health. The CDR3 runs from the conserved cysteine through the conserved F or W. The order of the fields is clone size, J gene, V gene, D gene, CDR3 protein, CDR3 DNA. The D gene is left open where the match is weak. Size is stated for part of the rows, as once, few or many counts, or as a class when the clone is expanded.

size: few
J: TRBJ1-3
V: TRBV19
D: .
CDR3: CASSRGFSGNTIYF
DNA: TGTGCCAGTAGTAGGGGGTTCTCTGGAAACACCATATATTTT

size: .
J: TRBJ1-1
V: TRBV2
D: .
CDR3: CASRDPGGANTEAFF
DNA: TGTGCCAGCAGAGACCCGGGAGGGGCAAACACTGAAGCTTTCTTT

size: .
J: TRBJ1-6
V: TRBV18
D: .
CDR3: CASSPRPPAGANNSPLHF
DNA: TGTGCCAGCTCACCGAGGCCCCCCGCGGGCGCTAATAATTCACCCCTCCACTTT

size: few
J: TRBJ1-3
V: TRBV13
D: TRBD1
CDR3: CASSLGGTGGNTIYF
DNA: TGTGCCAGCAGCTTAGGAGGGACAGGGGGAAACACCATATATTTT

size: .
J: TRBJ2-1
V: TRBV19
D: .
CDR3: CASSIGGSINEQFF
DNA: TGTGCCAGTAGTATCGGGGGAAGCATTAATGAGCAGTTCTTC

size: .
J: TRBJ2-3
V: TRBV5-5
D: TRBD1
CDR3: CASSLGGTGSSTDTQYF
DNA: TGTGCCAGCAGCTTGGGGGGGACAGGATCCTCCACAGATACGCAGTATTTT

size: .
J: TRBJ2-3
V: TRBV5-1
D: .
CDR3: CASSLMSGPSGDTQYF
DNA: TGCGCCAGCAGCTTGATGTCCGGGCCCTCGGGAGATACGCAGTATTTT

size: .
J: TRBJ1-6
V: TRBV28
D: TRBD1
CDR3: CASSETGTGRNSPLHF
DNA: TGTGCCAGCAGTGAAACCGGGACAGGGCGAAATTCACCCCTCCACTTT

size: .
J: TRBJ1-1
V: TRBV28
D: .
CDR3: CASSSIGDATEAFF
DNA: TGTGCCAGCAGCTCAATAGGGGATGCCACTGAAGCTTTCTTT

size: few
J: TRBJ2-2
V: TRBV27
D: .
CDR3: CASSFLAGLNTGELFF
DNA: TGTGCCAGCAGTTTTCTGGCGGGGCTGAACACCGGGGAGCTGTTTTTT

size: .
J: TRBJ2-1
V: TRBV13
D: TRBD1
CDR3: CASSRLLGQGALGEQFF
DNA: TGTGCCAGCAGCCGCCTTTTGGGGCAGGGGGCACTTGGTGAGCAGTTCTTC

size: .
J: TRBJ1-5
V: TRBV30
D: .
CDR3: CAWTGGGDQPQHF
DNA: TGTGCCTGGACCGGGGGCGGGGATCAGCCCCAGCATTTT

size: .
J: TRBJ1-1
V: TRBV7-2
D: .
CDR3: CASSLDSWAEAFF
DNA: TGTGCCAGCAGCTTAGACAGTTGGGCTGAAGCTTTCTTT

size: .
J: TRBJ2-1
V: TRBV4-2
D: .
CDR3: CASSQEIGTDYNEQFF
DNA: TGTGCCAGCAGCCAAGAAATAGGGACTGACTACAATGAGCAGTTCTTC

size: .
J: TRBJ2-7
V: TRBV11-2
D: TRBD1
CDR3: CASSPRQGAYEQYF
DNA: TGTGCCAGCAGCCCCAGACAGGGGGCATACGAGCAGTACTTC

size: .
J: TRBJ2-3
V: TRBV6-1
D: TRBD1
CDR3: CASSEVGQGLDTQYF
DNA: TGTGCCAGCAGTGAAGTGGGACAGGGTTTAGATACGCAGTATTTT

size: .
J: TRBJ2-5
V: TRBV5-1
D: TRBD1
CDR3: CASTSGTGDGETQYF
DNA: TGCGCCAGCACCTCCGGGACAGGGGATGGTGAGACCCAGTACTTC

size: once
J: TRBJ2-1
V: TRBV5-6
D: TRBD2
CDR3: CASSPGTTSYNEQFF
DNA: TGTGCCAGCAGCCCCGGGACTACGTCCTACAATGAGCAGTTCTTC

size: .
J: TRBJ1-1
V: TRBV4-3
D: .
CDR3: CASSQDWGGDTEAFF
DNA: TGCGCCAGCAGCCAAGACTGGGGAGGGGACACTGAAGCTTTCTTT

size: .
J: TRBJ1-1
V: TRBV28
D: .
CDR3: CASSRMNTEAFF
DNA: TGTGCCAGCAGCCGGATGAACACTGAAGCTTTCTTT

size: once
J: TRBJ1-2
V: TRBV27
D: .
CDR3: CASSPLREDINYGYTF
DNA: TGTGCCAGCAGTCCCCTGCGTGAGGATATTAACTATGGCTACACCTTC

size: .
J: TRBJ2-7
V: TRBV9
D: TRBD1
CDR3: CASSVGVQGAEQYF
DNA: TGTGCCAGCAGCGTAGGCGTACAGGGGGCCGAGCAGTACTTC

size: .
J: TRBJ2-7
V: TRBV28
D: .
CDR3: CASRLPGTGNEQYF
DNA: TGTGCCAGCAGGTTGCCAGGGACGGGGAACGAGCAGTACTTC

size: .
J: TRBJ1-1
V: TRBV5-6
D: TRBD1
CDR3: CASSTGTVHEAFF
DNA: TGTGCCAGCAGCACAGGGACAGTCCATGAAGCTTTCTTT

size: .
J: TRBJ1-5
V: TRBV2
D: .
CDR3: CASSDTGGNQPQHF
DNA: TGTGCCAGCAGTGACACAGGAGGCAATCAGCCCCAGCATTTT

size: .
J: TRBJ1-1
V: TRBV30
D: .
CDR3: CAWSPGGAEAFF
DNA: TGTGCCTGGAGTCCCGGAGGGGCTGAAGCTTTCTTT

size: .
J: TRBJ2-1
V: TRBV29-1
D: TRBD1
CDR3: CSVEDLDRVGEQFF
DNA: TGCAGCGTTGAAGATCTAGACAGGGTGGGTGAGCAGTTCTTC

size: .
J: TRBJ1-6
V: TRBV9
D: .
CDR3: CASSPRGDMSPLHF
DNA: TGTGCCAGCAGCCCCCGAGGGGACATGTCACCCCTCCACTTT

size: .
J: TRBJ2-1
V: TRBV30
D: .
CDR3: CAWRFDVNNEQFF
DNA: TGTGCCTGGAGATTCGACGTAAACAATGAGCAGTTCTTC

size: .
J: TRBJ2-3
V: TRBV13
D: TRBD1
CDR3: CASSLSTGETDTQYF
DNA: TGTGCCAGCAGCTTATCCACAGGGGAGACAGATACGCAGTATTTT

size: few
J: TRBJ2-2
V: TRBV19
D: .
CDR3: CASSPTGAGELFF
DNA: TGTGCCAGTAGCCCGACAGGAGCCGGGGAGCTGTTTTTT

size: .
J: TRBJ1-3
V: TRBV28
D: TRBD1
CDR3: CASSLQGGRGNTIYF
DNA: TGTGCCAGCAGTCTTCAGGGGGGCAGAGGAAACACCATATATTTT

size: .
J: TRBJ1-6
V: TRBV6-5
D: .
CDR3: CATSTVNSYSPLHF
DNA: TGTGCCACCTCGACAGTAAACTCCTATTCACCCCTCCACTTT

size: .
J: TRBJ1-3
V: TRBV2
D: .
CDR3: CASSEALPEGGGGNTIYF
DNA: TGTGCCAGCAGTGAAGCGCTTCCGGAGGGAGGTGGTGGAAACACCATATATTTT

size: .
J: TRBJ1-5
V: TRBV19
D: TRBD1
CDR3: CASSPRDRGGNQPQHF
DNA: TGTGCCAGTAGTCCACGGGACAGGGGAGGCAATCAGCCCCAGCATTTT

size: .
J: TRBJ1-1
V: TRBV28
D: .
CDR3: CASSLNGARITEAFF
DNA: TGTGCCAGCAGTTTGAACGGAGCGAGGATCACTGAAGCTTTCTTT

size: .
J: TRBJ1-2
V: TRBV4-1
D: .
CDR3: CASSQDGGVRGWYGYTF
DNA: TGCGCCAGCAGCCAAGACGGGGGTGTCCGGGGGTGGTATGGCTACACCTTC

size: .
J: TRBJ1-6
V: TRBV9
D: .
CDR3: CASSPSLPGQANSPLHF
DNA: TGTGCCAGCAGCCCCTCCCTCCCGGGACAAGCTAATTCACCCCTCCACTTT

size: .
J: TRBJ2-1
V: TRBV6-1
D: TRBD2
CDR3: CASSEFPRSASGSRYEQFF
DNA: TGTGCCAGCAGTGAATTCCCCCGATCGGCTAGCGGGAGCAGGTATGAGCAGTTCTTC

size: .
J: TRBJ2-3
V: TRBV2
D: TRBD2
CDR3: CASGRDRVCTDTQYF
DNA: TGTGCCAGCGGGAGGGACCGAGTCTGCACAGATACGCAGTATTTT

size: .
J: TRBJ2-5
V: TRBV6-1
D: TRBD2
CDR3: CASIGGETQYF
DNA: TGTGCCAGCATCGGGGGGGAGACCCAGTACTTC